Listed here are 8 T cell receptor beta chains from one sample, sequenced in a study of CD8+ T cells in alopecia areata. Sequencing used cDNA as its template, made by extracting RNA and reverse transcribing it. Method: immunoSEQ multiplex PCR; TCRdb's copy keeps in-frame clones and lacks some. This table has 250,000 to 300,000 clones, 55% to 75% appearing once. Treatment here: oral pan-JAK inhibitor, 5-10 mg twice daily. Sample: CD4+ T cells sorted from blood, taken at week 24, from a patient treated with tofacitinib. These receptors all come from a human donor with alopecia areata.

The chain recombines TRBV15 with TRBJ2-7; D not resolved. CDR3 length: 15 amino acids. V was shortened by 0 bases and J by 2 bases, with 11 bases between the two germline ends. Germline V lookup: CDR1 LNHNV, CDR2 YYDKDF (reference sequence). This chain's CDR3 is CATSRDSGETYEQYF. The DNA of the CDR3 is TGTGCCACCAGCAGAGATAGTGGGGAAACCTACGAGCAGTACTTC.

This rearrangement joins TRBV19 to TRBJ2-5, with D hard to call. There are 13 residues in the CDR3. CDR1 is LNHDA, CDR2 SQIVND, per germline (reference sequence). V was shortened by 5 bases and J by 5 bases, with 12 bases between the two germline ends. The CDR3 DNA follows: TGTGCCAGTAGTTATCTAGAGGAGGAGACCCAGTACTTC. It codes for CASSYLEEETQYF.

The chain has TRBV7-2 and TRBJ2-1; 8 bases align to TRBD2. V lost 5 bases, J lost 4 bases, and 13 bases stayed unmatched. Germline V gene lookup returns CDR1 SGHTA and CDR2 FQGNSA. This CDR3 comprises 17 residues. The CDR3 reads CASSHPIGGASYNEQFF. CDR3 nucleotides: TGTGCCAGCAGCCATCCAATCGGGGGGGCGTCATACAATGAGCAGTTCTTC. The variable domain in full, with the rest retrieved from reference TRBV7-2 and TRBJ2-1, is GAGVSQSPSNKVTEKGKDVELRCDPISGHTALYWYRQSLGQGLEFLIYFQGNSAPDKSGLPSDRFSAERTGGSVSTLTIQRTQQEDSAVYLCASSHPIGGASYNEQFFGPGTRLTVL.

This clone came up a few times. The V and J genes are TRBV4-3 and TRBJ1-2; D is ambiguous. V lost 0 bases to trimming and J lost 0 bases, with 8 bases between them. The germline CDR1 and CDR2 sequences are LGHNA and YSLEER. The CDR3 spans 15 residues. The CDR3 region is CASSQELTSNYGYTF. CDR3 coding DNA: TGCGCCAGCAGCCAAGAGTTGACGTCTAACTATGGCTACACCTTC.

The sample holds a few counts of this clone. The chain joins TRBV5-1 to TRBJ2-3; D may correspond to TRBD1 or TRBD2 (6 bases each). Germline CDR1 reads SGHRS; CDR2 reads YFSETQ. This CDR3 comprises 14 residues. Trimming took off 7 bases at V and 2 bases at J, with 14 bases between the two ends. CDR3: CASAGGGHTDTQYF. The CDR3, as DNA: TGCGCCAGCGCCGGGGGCGGACACACAGATACGCAGTATTTT.

The chain uses TRBV30 and TRBJ2-7; D might be TRBD1 (6 bases). V gave up 0 bases and J gave up 6 bases, with 9 bases separating them. The CDR3 consists of 12 residues. Germline V gene lookup returns CDR1 GTSNPN and CDR2 SVGIG (reference sequence). The CDR3 coding sequence is TGTGCCTGGAGTGTAGAACAGGGCGAGCAGTACTTC. It translates to CAWSVEQGEQYF. Complete variable domain (other parts from reference TRBV30 and TRBJ2-7): SQTIHQWPATLVQPVGSPLSLECTVEGTSNPNLYWYRQAAGRGLQLLFYSVGIGQISSEVPQNLSASRPQDRQFILSSKKLLLSDSGFYLCAWSVEQGEQYFGPGTRLTVT.

This clone was seen only once. V and J are TRBV7-9 and TRBJ2-5; unclear D gene. CDR3 length equals 16 residues. Germline CDR1 SEHNR, CDR2 FQNEAQ (reference sequence). The germline V and J ends were trimmed by 5 bases and 1 base, with 17 bases remaining between them. This CDR3 reads CASSPLERVSQETQYF. CDR3 DNA: TGTGCCAGCAGCCCCCTCGAACGGGTATCCCAAGAGACCCAGTACTTC.

The chain joins TRBV4-2 to TRBJ1-6, with unresolved D. This CDR3 is built from 15 residues. V lost 4 bases and J lost 9, with 16 bases in between. CDR1 LGHNA and CDR2 YNFKEQ come from the germline V gene. CDR3 sequence reads: CASSPGPEAGSPLHF. DNA of the CDR3: TGTGCCAGCAGCCCCGGACCCGAGGCTGGTTCACCCCTCCACTTT.